The clone carrying this T cell receptor beta chain has a count of ten or more. Its antigen is still unknown. The data are from a study of breast tumors, draining lymph nodes, adjacent tissues. Trimming shortened V by 5 bases and J by 5 bases, and 13 bases separated the two germline ends. The germline CDR1 and CDR2 sequences are MNHEY and SVGAGI. The CDR3 runs 14 residues. The lymph nodes were axillary draining lymph nodes from breast cancer patients. TCRdb reprocessed the multiplex PCR reads with MiXCR, giving one entry per CDR3 protein. The sample has tens of thousands of distinct CDR3 sequences, around 28% seen once. Overall study results and limits: Luminal-like breast cancer showed significantly greater tumor-nontumor repertoire similarity than basal-like breast cancer did.

Source material: axillary lymph node tissue. The chain is built from TRBV6-5 and TRBJ1-5; no definite D call. The TCR sequence derives from a female donor with breast cancer. Some clones in this sample may be carry-over from other donors' samples. The CDR3 DNA sequence: TGTGCCAGCAGTCGCGCTCGCTGGGATCAGCCCCAGCATTTT. Protein product: CASSRARWDQPQHF.